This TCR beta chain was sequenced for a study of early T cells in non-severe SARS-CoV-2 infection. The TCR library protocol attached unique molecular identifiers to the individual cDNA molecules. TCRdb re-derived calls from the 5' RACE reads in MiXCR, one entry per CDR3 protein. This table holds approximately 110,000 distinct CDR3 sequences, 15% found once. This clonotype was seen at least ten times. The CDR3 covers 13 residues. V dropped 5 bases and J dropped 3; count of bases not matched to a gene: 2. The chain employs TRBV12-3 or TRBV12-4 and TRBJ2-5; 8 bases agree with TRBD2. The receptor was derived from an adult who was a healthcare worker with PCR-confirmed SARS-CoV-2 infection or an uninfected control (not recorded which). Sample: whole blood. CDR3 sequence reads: CASSPGLEETQYF. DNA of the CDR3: TGTGCCAGCAGTCCGGGACTAGAAGAGACCCAGTACTTC.